A selection of T cell receptor beta chains follows, all from one sample in a study of T cell responses to AZD1222 COVID-19 vaccine. The protocol was immunoSEQ multiplex PCR, while the TCRdb copy is restricted to in-frame clones and leaves out a portion. The sample holds about 93,000 clones; approximately 83% are singletons and the top ten take 7.9%. Material: peripheral blood, obtained on day 0 of AZD1222 vaccination. The receptor set was obtained from an adult in good health. The CDR3 runs from the conserved cysteine through the conserved F or W. A D gene is named only where the DNA matches it firmly. Expanded clones are given a class, and other clones once, few, many or no size at all.

clone_size,j_call,v_call,d_call,cdr3_nt,cdr3_aa
.,TRBJ1-2,TRBV19,.,TGTGCCAGTAGTATCATTGGCGGGTCTAATGGCTACACCTTC,CASSIIGGSNGYTF
.,TRBJ1-2,TRBV28,TRBD1,TGTGCCAGCAGTTTGAGGACAGGGGGCTATGGCTACACCTTC,CASSLRTGGYGYTF
once,TRBJ1-4,TRBV19,.,TGTGCCAGTAGTCCAGGAGCAACTAATGAAAAACTGTTTTTT,CASSPGATNEKLFF
once,TRBJ2-1,TRBV5-4,.,TGTGCCAGCAGCCGGACGGAGGGGGTCAATGAGCAGTTCTTC,CASSRTEGVNEQFF
.,TRBJ2-5,TRBV18,TRBD2,TGTGCCAGCTCCCCGGGAGGGCCGGGAGAGACCCAGTACTTC,CASSPGGPGETQYF
.,TRBJ1-3,TRBV7-3,TRBD1,TGTGCCAGCAGCAGACAGGGCGCCTCTGGAAACACCATATATTTT,CASSRQGASGNTIYF
few,TRBJ1-2,TRBV7-9,.,TGTGCCAGCAGCCCCGTGGGCCAGGAGGACTATGGCTACACCTTC,CASSPVGQEDYGYTF
.,TRBJ2-5,TRBV28,TRBD1,TGTGCCAGCAGTAGATCCCAGGGACAGCAAGAGACCCAGTACTTC,CASSRSQGQQETQYF
.,TRBJ2-7,TRBV19,TRBD1,TGTGCCAGTAGTACCCGGACAGGGCCTTCCTACGAGCAGTACTTC,CASSTRTGPSYEQYF
.,TRBJ1-4,TRBV5-1,TRBD1,TGCGCCAGCAGCGGATCCCAGGGGGCAACTAATGAAAAACTGTTTTTT,CASSGSQGATNEKLFF